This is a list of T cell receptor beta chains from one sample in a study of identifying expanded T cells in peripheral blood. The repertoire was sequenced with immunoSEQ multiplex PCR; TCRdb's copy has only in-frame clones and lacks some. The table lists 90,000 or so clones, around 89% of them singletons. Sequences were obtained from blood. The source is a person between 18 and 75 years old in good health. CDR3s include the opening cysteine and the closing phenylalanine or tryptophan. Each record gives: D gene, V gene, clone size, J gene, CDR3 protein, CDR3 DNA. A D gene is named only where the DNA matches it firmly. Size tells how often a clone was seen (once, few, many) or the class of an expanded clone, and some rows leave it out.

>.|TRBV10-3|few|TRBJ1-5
CAISESDRVWGNQPQHF
TGTGCCATCAGTGAGTCTGACAGAGTTTGGGGCAATCAGCCCCAGCATTTT
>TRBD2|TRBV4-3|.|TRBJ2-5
CASSQALGGGAETQYF
TGCGCCAGCAGCCAAGCTTTGGGCGGGGGGGCTGAGACCCAGTACTTC
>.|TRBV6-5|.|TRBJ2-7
CASSYSPSAYEQYF
TGTGCCAGCAGTTACTCCCCCAGCGCCTACGAGCAGTACTTC
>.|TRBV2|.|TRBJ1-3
CASSYVFGDSGNTIYF
TGTGCCAGCAGTTACGTATTTGGGGATTCTGGAAACACCATATATTTT
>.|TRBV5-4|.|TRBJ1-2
CASSLGWGSNYGYTF
TGTGCCAGCAGCTTGGGCTGGGGTTCTAACTATGGCTACACCTTC
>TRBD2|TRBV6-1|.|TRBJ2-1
CASLAGGGMNEQFF
TGTGCCAGCCTAGCGGGGGGCGGTATGAATGAGCAGTTCTTC
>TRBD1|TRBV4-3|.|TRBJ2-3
CASSRRDSFITDTQYF
TGCGCCAGCAGCCGCCGGGACAGCTTTATTACAGATACGCAGTATTTT
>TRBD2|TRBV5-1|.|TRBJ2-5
CASSLLLAGGQETQYF
TGCGCCAGCAGCCTGCTACTAGCGGGGGGCCAAGAGACCCAGTACTTC
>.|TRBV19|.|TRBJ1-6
CASSPTDYNSPLHF
TGTGCCAGTAGCCCGACAGATTATAATTCACCCCTCCACTTT
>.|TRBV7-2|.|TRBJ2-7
CASGAFSYEQYF
TGTGCCAGTGGGGCGTTTTCCTACGAGCAGTACTTC
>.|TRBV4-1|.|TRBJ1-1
CASSQDRSNTEAFF
TGCGCCAGCAGCCAAGATCGGTCGAACACTGAAGCTTTCTTT
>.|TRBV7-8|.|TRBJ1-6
CASSLYPGIGTYNSPLHF
TGTGCCAGCAGCTTATACCCAGGGATTGGCACCTATAATTCACCCCTCCACTTT
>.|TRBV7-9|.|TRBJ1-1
CASRAQLGTEAFF
TGTGCCAGCAGGGCCCAGCTTGGCACTGAAGCTTTCTTT
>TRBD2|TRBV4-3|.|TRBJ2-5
CASSQDLERGLLETQYF
TGCGCCAGCAGCCAAGATCTTGAGCGGGGGCTGTTGGAGACCCAGTACTTC
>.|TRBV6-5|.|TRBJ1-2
CASSSTWSRAYGYTF
TGTGCCAGCAGTTCGACCTGGAGCCGGGCCTATGGCTACACCTTC
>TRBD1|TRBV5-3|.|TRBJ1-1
CARSKRQGRGKDTEAFF
TGTGCCAGAAGCAAAAGACAGGGCAGGGGAAAGGACACTGAAGCTTTCTTT
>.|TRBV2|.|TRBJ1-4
CASRAYTEVEKLFF
TGTGCCAGCAGGGCCTATACGGAGGTTGAAAAACTGTTTTTT
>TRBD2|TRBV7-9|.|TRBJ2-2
CASSIRGGANTGELFF
TGTGCCAGCAGCATCCGCGGGGGGGCGAACACCGGGGAGCTGTTTTTT
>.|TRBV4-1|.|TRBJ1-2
CASSQVPGRDGYTF
TGCGCCAGCAGCCAAGTTCCGGGACGGGATGGCTACACCTTC
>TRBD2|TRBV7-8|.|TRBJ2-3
CASSLAAGGDTQYF
TGTGCCAGCAGCTTAGCTGCGGGGGGAGATACGCAGTATTTT
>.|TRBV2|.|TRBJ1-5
CASAGAGAFYQPQHF
TGTGCCAGCGCGGGGGCAGGGGCCTTCTATCAGCCCCAGCATTTT
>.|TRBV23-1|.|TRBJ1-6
CASSQFQGLNSPLHF
TGCGCCAGCAGTCAATTTCAGGGGCTGAATTCACCCCTCCACTTT